The 19 T cell receptor beta chains given below trace back to one sample, sequenced in a study of long-term antiretroviral therapy in people with HIV. This was the immunoSEQ v3.0 assay at survey level. Some clones are missing from TCRdb's copy, which holds only in-frame ones; the method was immunoSEQ multiplex PCR. Altogether roughly 40,000 clones are present, 86% being singletons, with the ten largest covering roughly 4%. The specimen was unsorted PBMCs, collected 1.2 years after starting antiretroviral therapy. The receptors come from a woman between 45 and 60 years old with HIV.

The rearrangement uses TRBV11-3 and TRBJ1-1, with 8 bases identical to TRBD1. The CDR3 totals 14 residues. Trimming at V came to 5 bases and at J to 5 bases, leaving 7 bases not matched to a gene. In germline, CDR1 is SGHNT, CDR2 YENEEA. This CDR3 is CASSQTGGGTEAFF. In nucleotides, the CDR3 is TGTGCCAGCAGCCAAACAGGGGGGGGAACTGAAGCTTTCTTT.

The chain carries TRBV5-6 and TRBJ1-3; D is unclear. Germline V gene lookup returns CDR1 SGHDT and CDR2 YYEEEE. There are 15 residues in the CDR3. Trimming shortened V by 4 bases and J by 0 bases, and 11 bases separated the two germline ends. Written as DNA, the CDR3 is TGTGCCAGCAGCGGTGGCACTGTCTCTGGAAACACCATATATTTT. Encoded protein: CASSGGTVSGNTIYF.

The chain has TRBV28 and TRBJ1-1, with D possibly matching TRBD1 (5 bases). Looked up from germline, CDR1 is MDHEN and CDR2 is SYDVKM. Trimming left V 11 bases short and J 1 base short, with 11 bases between. The CDR3 covers 12 residues. CDR3 protein: CAVTGGNTEAFF. The DNA for the CDR3 is TGTGCCGTTACGGGGGGGAACACTGAAGCTTTCTTT.

The CDR3 DNA is TGTGCCAGCTCCCCGTCCATGAACACTGAAGCTTTCTTT. Its translation is CASSPSMNTEAFF. V gene TRBV18 combines with J gene TRBJ1-1; D is unclear. Germline lookup yields CDR1 KGHSH and CDR2 LQKENI. This CDR3 comprises 13 residues. Trimming took off 6 bases at V and 0 bases at J, with 8 bases between the two ends.

This sequence joins TRBV29-1 and TRBJ2-5; 13 positions agree with TRBD2. The CDR3 contains 14 residues. CDR1 and CDR2 (germline): SQVTM, ANQGSEA. V gave up 6 bases and J gave up 5 bases; unmatched junction bases: 6. In DNA form, the CDR3 reads TGCAGCGTGGAACTAGCGGGGGGGTACGAGACCCAGTACTTC. This encodes CSVELAGGYETQYF.

Here the CDR3 reads CASSLFGLAGDTGELFF. As DNA, the CDR3 is TGTGCCAGCAGTCTTTTCGGACTAGCGGGGGACACCGGGGAGCTGTTTTTT. The chain joins TRBV5-4 to TRBJ2-2, with 13 bases identical to TRBD2. J was trimmed by 3 bases and V by 5 bases; bases with no gene match: 7. Germline V gene lookup returns CDR1 SGHNT and CDR2 YYREEE (reference sequence). This CDR3 is built from 17 residues.

The chain employs TRBV29-1 and TRBJ2-3, with 8 bases identical to TRBD1. The J segment lost 6 bases and the V segment lost 1 base, leaving 9 bases of the junction unmatched. CDR1 is SQVTM, CDR2 ANQGSEA, per germline. CDR3 length equals 15 residues. The CDR3 region is CSVEGTGRLGDTQYF. The CDR3 DNA is TGCAGCGTTGAAGGGACAGGGAGGTTAGGGGATACGCAGTATTTT.

V and J are TRBV19 and TRBJ2-3; 7 positions agree with TRBD2. V gave up 5 bases and J gave up 4 bases; unmatched junction bases: 12. Germline CDR1 is LNHDA and CDR2 is SQIVND (reference sequence). The CDR3 spans 16 residues. CDR3 in amino acids: CASSARSGASADTQYF. The CDR3 nucleotides are TGTGCCAGTAGTGCCAGGAGCGGGGCTTCCGCAGATACGCAGTATTTT.

The rearrangement uses TRBV4-3 and TRBJ1-4; unclear D gene. V was shortened by 0 bases and J by 3 bases, with 8 bases between the two germline ends. CDR1 LGHNA and CDR2 YSLEER come from the germline V gene. CDR3 length: 15 amino acids. DNA of the CDR3: TGCGCCAGCAGCCAAGATATGACCGCTAATGAAAAACTGTTTTTT. This translates into CASSQDMTANEKLFF.

CDR3 amino acids: CSVAGQGTEAFF. The CDR3 DNA sequence: TGCAGCGTTGCGGGACAGGGGACTGAAGCTTTCTTT. This rearrangement joins TRBV29-1 to TRBJ1-1; 10 nucleotides align to TRBD1. The CDR3 consists of 12 residues. The germline gives CDR1 SQVTM, CDR2 ANQGSEA. The J segment lost 5 bases and the V segment lost 4 bases, leaving 1 base of the junction unmatched.

The chain combines TRBV4-1 with TRBJ2-1, with TRBD2 matching 8 bases. This CDR3 comprises 15 residues. V shed 3 bases, J shed 6 bases, and the junction held 7 bases outside the gene matches. The germline V gene has CDR1 MGHRA and CDR2 YSYEKL. The CDR3 bases are TGCGCCAGCAGCCACCCTACGGGGGGGCGCAATGAGCAGTTCTTC. Amino acids: CASSHPTGGRNEQFF.

This chain links TRBV11-2 with TRBJ2-2; D may be TRBD2 (6 bases). The ends were cut back, 2 bases at V and 5 bases at J, with 9 bases in the middle. Germline V gene sequence: CDR1 SGHAT, CDR2 FQNNGV. The length of the CDR3 is 14 residues. The CDR3 nucleotides read TGTGCCAGCAGCTTATCGGAGGGGACCGGGGAGCTGTTTTTT. Residues: CASSLSEGTGELFF.

This chain joins TRBV7-9 and TRBJ2-4; TRBD2 matches at 9 bases. V lost 5 bases, J lost 4 bases, and 9 bases stayed unmatched. CDR3 length equals 16 residues. Germline values: CDR1 SEHNR, CDR2 FQNEAQ (reference sequence). Written as DNA, the CDR3 is TGTGCCAGCAGCCCGTTGACTAGCGGCCAGAAAAACATTCAGTACTTC. Protein product: CASSPLTSGQKNIQYF.

The chain combines TRBV7-2 with TRBJ2-3, with 13 positions matching TRBD2. V trimming: 5 bases; J trimming: 4 bases; junction bases outside the gene matches: 3. The CDR3 length is 15 residues. CDR1 is SGHTA and CDR2 is FQGNSA in the germline V gene. CDR3 sequence (DNA): TGTGCCAGCAGCCGGGGACTAGCGGGGTCAGATACGCAGTATTTT. Translating it yields CASSRGLAGSDTQYF.

CDR3 residues: CASSLDNYEQYF. The DNA for the CDR3 is TGCGCCAGCAGCTTGGACAACTACGAGCAGTACTTC. This chain links TRBV5-1 with TRBJ2-7; D gene uncertain. The CDR3 has 12 amino acids. Trimming left V 0 bases short and J 3 bases short, with 4 bases between. CDR1 SGHRS and CDR2 YFSETQ come from the germline V gene.

The chain couples TRBV7-3 to TRBJ1-2, with D perhaps TRBD1 (6 bases). V was shortened by 2 bases and J by 4 bases, with 17 bases between the two germline ends. In germline, CDR1 is SGHTA, CDR2 FQGTGA. The CDR3 has 16 residues. DNA for the CDR3: TGTGCCAGCAGCTTACGGGGAGGGGGAGGTATCTATGGCTACACCTTC. Translation gives CASSLRGGGGIYGYTF.

The V call is TRBV5-1, the J call TRBJ1-1; tentative D call: TRBD1 (6 bases). Between the trimmed V and J ends, which lost 0 bases and 1 base, there was a span of 10 bases. Germline-derived CDR1 and CDR2 are SGHRS and YFSETQ. The CDR3 sequence is 15 residues long. Here the CDR3 DNA reads TGCGCCAGCAGCTTGGAGGGACACCAGAACACTGAAGCTTTCTTT. Translation: CASSLEGHQNTEAFF.

The chain employs TRBV18 and TRBJ2-5; 8 bases line up with TRBD2. V was clipped by 4 bases and J by 0 bases; unmatched bases: 4. Per the germline V gene, CDR1 is KGHSH and CDR2 is LQKENI. The CDR3 totals 15 residues. The CDR3 nucleotides are TGTGCCAGCTCACTTGGACTAGCCGACCAAGAGACCCAGTACTTC. This sequence encodes CASSLGLADQETQYF.

The chain uses TRBV29-1 and TRBJ1-2; the match to TRBD1 covers 7 bases. The CDR3 consists of 13 residues. The germline gives CDR1 SQVTM, CDR2 ANQGSEA. V gave up 6 bases and J gave up 0 bases; unmatched junction bases: 4. CDR3 sequence reads: CSVAGTANYGYTF. CDR3 nucleotides: TGCAGCGTAGCCGGGACAGCTAACTATGGCTACACCTTC. Full variable domain (rest looked up from reference TRBV29-1 and TRBJ1-2): SAVISQKPSRDICQRGTSLTIQCQVDSQVTMMFWYRQQPGQSLTLIATANQGSEATYESGFVIDKFPISRPNLTFSTLTVSNMSPEDSSIYLCSVAGTANYGYTFGSGTRLTVV.